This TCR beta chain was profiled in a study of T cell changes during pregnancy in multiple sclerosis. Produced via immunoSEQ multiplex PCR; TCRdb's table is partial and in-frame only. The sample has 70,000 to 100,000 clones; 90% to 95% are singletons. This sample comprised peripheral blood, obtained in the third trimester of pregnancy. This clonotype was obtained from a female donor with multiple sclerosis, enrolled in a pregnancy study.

CDR3 in amino acids: CSVEDPLVTYEQYF. DNA for the CDR3: TGCAGCGTTGAAGACCCCCTAGTTACCTACGAGCAGTACTTC. This rearrangement joins TRBV29-1 to TRBJ2-7; D ambiguous. V shed 0 bases and J shed 2 bases, with 11 bases lying between them. The CDR3 contains 14 residues. The germline CDR1 and CDR2 sequences are SQVTM and ANQGSEA.